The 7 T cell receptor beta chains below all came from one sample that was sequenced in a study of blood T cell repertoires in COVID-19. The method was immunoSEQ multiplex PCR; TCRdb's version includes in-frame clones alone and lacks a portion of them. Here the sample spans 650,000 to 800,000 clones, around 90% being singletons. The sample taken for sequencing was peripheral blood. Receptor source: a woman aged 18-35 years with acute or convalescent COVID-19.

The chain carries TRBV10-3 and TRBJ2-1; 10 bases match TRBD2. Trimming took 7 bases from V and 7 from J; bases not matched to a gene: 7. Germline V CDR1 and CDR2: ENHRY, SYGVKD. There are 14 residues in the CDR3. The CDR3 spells CAITRGTSDNEQFF. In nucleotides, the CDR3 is TGTGCCATCACTCGGGGGACTAGCGATAATGAGCAGTTCTTC.

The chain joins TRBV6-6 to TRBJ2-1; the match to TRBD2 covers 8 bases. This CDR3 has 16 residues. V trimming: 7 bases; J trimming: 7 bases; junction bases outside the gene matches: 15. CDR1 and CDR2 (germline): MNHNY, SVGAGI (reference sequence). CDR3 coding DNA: TGTGCCAGCACCCCATTAGCGGGGTTAGGAAGGAATGAGCAGTTCTTC. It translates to CASTPLAGLGRNEQFF.

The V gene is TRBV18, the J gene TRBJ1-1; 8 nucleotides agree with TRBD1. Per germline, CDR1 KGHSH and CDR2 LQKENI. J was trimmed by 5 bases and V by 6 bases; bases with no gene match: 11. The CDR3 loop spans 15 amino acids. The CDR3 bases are TGTGCCAGCTCCCTCCAGCCGAGACAGGGGACTGAAGCTTTCTTT. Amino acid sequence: CASSLQPRQGTEAFF.

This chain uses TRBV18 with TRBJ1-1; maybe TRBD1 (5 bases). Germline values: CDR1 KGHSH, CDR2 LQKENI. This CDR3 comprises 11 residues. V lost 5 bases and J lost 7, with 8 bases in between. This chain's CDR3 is CASSWGGEAFF. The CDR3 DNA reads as TGTGCCAGCTCATGGGGGGGTGAAGCTTTCTTT.

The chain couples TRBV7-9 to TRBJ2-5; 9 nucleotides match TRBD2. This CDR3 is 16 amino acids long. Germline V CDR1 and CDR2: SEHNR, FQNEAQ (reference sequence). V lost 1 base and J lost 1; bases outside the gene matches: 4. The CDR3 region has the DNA TGTGCCAGCAGCTTAGATGCTAGCGGGATCCAAGAGACCCAGTACTTC. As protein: CASSLDASGIQETQYF.

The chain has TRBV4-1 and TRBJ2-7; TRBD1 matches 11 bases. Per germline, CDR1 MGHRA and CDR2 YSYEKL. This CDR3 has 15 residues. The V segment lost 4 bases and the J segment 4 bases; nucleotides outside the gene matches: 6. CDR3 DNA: TGCGCCAGCAGCCCCTGGACAGGGGGCGTTTACGAGCAGTACTTC. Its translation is CASSPWTGGVYEQYF.

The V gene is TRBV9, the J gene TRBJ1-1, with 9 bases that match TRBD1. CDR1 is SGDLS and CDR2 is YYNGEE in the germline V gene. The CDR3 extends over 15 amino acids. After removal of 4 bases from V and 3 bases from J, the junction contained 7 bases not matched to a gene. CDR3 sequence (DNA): TGTGCCAGCAGCCCCCGGGACAGGGTTGACACTGAAGCTTTCTTT. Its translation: CASSPRDRVDTEAFF.